Here is one T cell receptor (beta chain) with its context. Its antigen is still unknown. Trimming removed 1 base at V and 4 bases at J, with 13 bases between. The CDR3 length is 15 residues. Germline V CDR1 and CDR2: SEHNR, FQNEAQ (reference sequence). The sample is drawn from a study of STAT5B mutations in CD4+ large granular lymphocyte leukemia. Findings and caveats of the study: CD4-sorted patient repertoires seemed more clonal than healthy CD4+ repertoires.

The protocol was immunoSEQ multiplex PCR, while the TCRdb copy is restricted to in-frame clones and leaves out a portion. The sample carries more than 25,000 clones, over 70% recorded once. The V call is TRBV7-9, the J call TRBJ1-2; D is perhaps TRBD1 (5 bases). This sequence originates from a human donor in good health. The sequenced sample consisted of CD4+ T cells from blood buffy coats. The CDR3 coding sequence is TGTGCCAGCAGCTTAGACAGGAGTCTCTTCTATGGCTACACCTTC. It specifies CASSLDRSLFYGYTF. The full variable domain, its missing parts supplied by reference TRBV7-9 and TRBJ1-2, is DTGVSQNPRHKITKRGQNVTFRCDPISEHNRLYWYRQTLGQGPEFLTYFQNEAQLEKSRLLSDRFSAERPKGSFSTLEIQRTEQGDSAMYLCASSLDRSLFYGYTFGSGTRLTVV.